The T cell receptor (beta chain) under discussion was sequenced for a study of CXCR3-negative and CXCR3-positive naive CD8 T cells. Study observations and caveats: The TRB CDR3s that CXCR3-positive naive cells carried were more hydrophobic than those of CXCR3-negative naive cells.

A remark on this clonotype: The target antigen is unknown.

Germline CDR1 and CDR2: SEHNR and FQNEAQ (reference sequence). This CDR3 has 15 residues. cDNA libraries for TRB were generated by 5' RACE incorporating UMI labels. Each CDR3 protein gets one entry in TCRdb, which reprocessed the 5' RACE reads and gives no DNA. The sample table sets out approximately 120,000 distinct CDR3 sequences. The clonotype originates from a human donor in good health. Some clones in this sample may be carry-over from other donors' samples. The gene calls are TRBV7-9 and TRBJ1-1. Sequenced input: naive CXCR3+ CD8+ T cells from blood. Subset indicated: CD45RO-CCR7+CD27+CD95- naive CD8+ T cells expressing CXCR3 (TNR3+). The CDR3 protein is CASSLVQGGETEAFF.